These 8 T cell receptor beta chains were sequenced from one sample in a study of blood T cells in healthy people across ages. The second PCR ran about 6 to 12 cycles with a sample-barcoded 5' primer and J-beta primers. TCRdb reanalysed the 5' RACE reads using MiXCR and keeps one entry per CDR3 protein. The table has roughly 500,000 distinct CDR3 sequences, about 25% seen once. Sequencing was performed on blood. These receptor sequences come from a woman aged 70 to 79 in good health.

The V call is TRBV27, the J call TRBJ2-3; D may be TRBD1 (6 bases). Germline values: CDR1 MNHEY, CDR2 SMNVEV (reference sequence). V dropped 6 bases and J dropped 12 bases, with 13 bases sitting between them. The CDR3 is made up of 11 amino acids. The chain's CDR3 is CASSTGFLQYF. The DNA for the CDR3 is TGTGCCAGCAGCACAGGGTTCCTCCAGTATTTT.

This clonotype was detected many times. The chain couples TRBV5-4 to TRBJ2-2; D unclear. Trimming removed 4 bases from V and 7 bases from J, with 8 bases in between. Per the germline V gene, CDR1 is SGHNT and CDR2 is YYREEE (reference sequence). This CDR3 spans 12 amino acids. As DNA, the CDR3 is TGTGCCAGCAGCGGGGTAGGCGGGGAGCTGTTTTTT. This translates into CASSGVGGELFF.

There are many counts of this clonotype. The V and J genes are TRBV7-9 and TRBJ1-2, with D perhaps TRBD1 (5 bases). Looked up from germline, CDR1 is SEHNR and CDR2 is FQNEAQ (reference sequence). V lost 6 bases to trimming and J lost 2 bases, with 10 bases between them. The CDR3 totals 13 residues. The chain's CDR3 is CASSLTDNYGYTF. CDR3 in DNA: TGTGCCAGCAGTTTGACAGACAACTATGGCTACACCTTC.

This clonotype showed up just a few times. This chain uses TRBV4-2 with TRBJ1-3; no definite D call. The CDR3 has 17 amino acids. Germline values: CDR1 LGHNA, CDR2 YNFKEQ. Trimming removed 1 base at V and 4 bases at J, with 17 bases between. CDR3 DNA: TGTGCCAGCAGCCAAGTCGGAACAGAGGCTGGGGGAAACACCATATATTTT. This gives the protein CASSQVGTEAGGNTIYF.

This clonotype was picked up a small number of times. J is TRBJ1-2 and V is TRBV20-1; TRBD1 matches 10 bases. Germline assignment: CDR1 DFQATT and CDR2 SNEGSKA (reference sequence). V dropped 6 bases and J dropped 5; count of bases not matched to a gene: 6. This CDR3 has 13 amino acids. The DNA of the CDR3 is TGCAGTGCCCCGGACAGGGGGGAATATGGCTACACCTTC. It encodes CSAPDRGEYGYTF.

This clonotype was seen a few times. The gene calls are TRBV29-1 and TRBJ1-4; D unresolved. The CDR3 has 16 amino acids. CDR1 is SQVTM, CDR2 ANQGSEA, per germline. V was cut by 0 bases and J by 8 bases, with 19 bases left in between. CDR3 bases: TGCAGCGTTGAAGATCCCAGACTCCCCGCGGGGGAAAAACTGTTTTTT. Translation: CSVEDPRLPAGEKLFF.

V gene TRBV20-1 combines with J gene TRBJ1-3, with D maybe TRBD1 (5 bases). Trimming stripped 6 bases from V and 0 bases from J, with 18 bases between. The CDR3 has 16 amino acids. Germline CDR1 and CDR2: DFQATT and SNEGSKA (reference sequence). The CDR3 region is CSAVTLRDSSGNTIYF. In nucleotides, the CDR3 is TGCAGTGCCGTTACCCTCCGGGACTCCTCTGGAAACACCATATATTTT.

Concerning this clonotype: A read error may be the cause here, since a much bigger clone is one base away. Here the CDR3 reads CSAREGGEQFF. In DNA, the CDR3 is TGCAGTGCTAGAGAGGGGGGGGAGCAGTTCTTC. This chain connects TRBV20-1 to TRBJ2-1; TRBD2 aligns across 7 bases. Germline V CDR1 and CDR2: DFQATT, SNEGSKA (reference sequence). CDR3 size: 11 residues. V lost 0 bases, J lost 10 bases, and 0 bases stayed unmatched.